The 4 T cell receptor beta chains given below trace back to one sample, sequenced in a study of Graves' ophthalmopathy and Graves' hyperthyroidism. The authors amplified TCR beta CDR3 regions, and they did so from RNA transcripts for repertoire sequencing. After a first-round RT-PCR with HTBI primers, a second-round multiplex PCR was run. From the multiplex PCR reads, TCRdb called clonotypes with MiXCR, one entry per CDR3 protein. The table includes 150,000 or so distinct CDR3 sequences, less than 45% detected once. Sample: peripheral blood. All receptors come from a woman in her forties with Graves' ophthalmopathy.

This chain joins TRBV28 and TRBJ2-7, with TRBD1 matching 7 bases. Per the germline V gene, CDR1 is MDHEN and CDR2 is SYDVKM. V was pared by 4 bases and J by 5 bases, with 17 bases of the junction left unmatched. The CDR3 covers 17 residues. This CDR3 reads CASSSPKKTGWFNEQYF. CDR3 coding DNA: TGTGCCAGCAGTTCACCAAAGAAGACAGGGTGGTTTAACGAGCAGTACTTC.

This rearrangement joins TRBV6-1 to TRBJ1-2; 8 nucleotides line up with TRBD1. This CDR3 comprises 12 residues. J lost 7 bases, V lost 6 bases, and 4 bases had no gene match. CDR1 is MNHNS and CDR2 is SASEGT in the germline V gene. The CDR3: CASRKGQGGYTF. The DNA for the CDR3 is TGTGCCAGCAGGAAAGGACAGGGTGGCTACACCTTC.

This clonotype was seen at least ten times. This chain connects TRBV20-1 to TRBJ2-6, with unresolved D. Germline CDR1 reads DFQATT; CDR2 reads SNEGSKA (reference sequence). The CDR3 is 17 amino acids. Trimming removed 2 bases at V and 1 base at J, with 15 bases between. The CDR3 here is CSARSRAHPSGANVLTF. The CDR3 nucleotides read TGCAGTGCTAGATCCCGGGCTCACCCTTCTGGGGCCAACGTCCTGACTTTC.

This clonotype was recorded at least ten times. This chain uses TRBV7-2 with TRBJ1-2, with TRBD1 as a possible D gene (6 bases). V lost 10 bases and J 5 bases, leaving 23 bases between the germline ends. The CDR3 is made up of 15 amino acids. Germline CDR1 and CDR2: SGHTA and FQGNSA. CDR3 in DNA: TGTGCCACACAGGGTCTGGGCCGGACGGCTTATGGCTACACCTTC. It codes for CATQGLGRTAYGYTF. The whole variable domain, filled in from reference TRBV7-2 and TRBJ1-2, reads GAGVSQSPSNKVTEKGKDVELRCDPISGHTALYWYRQSLGQGLEFLIYFQGNSAPDKSGLPSDRFSAERTGGSVSTLTIQRTQQEDSAVYLCATQGLGRTAYGYTFGSGTRLTVV.